The rows below give T cell receptor beta chains drawn from one sample of a study of graft-versus-host responses after intestinal transplantation. What these receptors recognize is not known. Some clones are missing from TCRdb's copy, which holds only in-frame ones; the method was immunoSEQ multiplex PCR. The table includes about 70,000 clones, approximately 96% detected once. Material: unstimulated CD8+ T cells sorted from spleen or lymph node cells, obtained before intestinal transplant. The receptor source for this set is a human donor who received an intestinal transplant. CDR3s include the opening cysteine and the closing phenylalanine or tryptophan.

J gene: TRBJ2-1
V gene: TRBV27
CDR3 length: 14
CDR3 protein: CASSLGSSYNEQFF

J gene: TRBJ2-1
V gene: TRBV6-6
CDR3 length: 12
CDR3 protein: CASGQINNEQFF

J gene: TRBJ2-1
V gene: TRBV14
CDR3 length: 16
CDR3 protein: CASSQTFGTLYNEQFF

J gene: TRBJ1-1
V gene: TRBV9
CDR3 length: 14
CDR3 protein: CASSVEGEATEAFF

J gene: TRBJ2-1
V gene: TRBV2
CDR3 length: 19
CDR3 protein: CASISFGKSGTSGYNEQFF

J gene: TRBJ1-5
V gene: TRBV2
CDR3 length: 14
CDR3 protein: CASSGGDSNQPQHF

J gene: TRBJ1-1
V gene: TRBV11-1
CDR3 length: 14
CDR3 protein: CASGGGQLNTEAFF

J gene: TRBJ1-2
V gene: TRBV4-1
CDR3 length: 15
CDR3 protein: CASSQDRQEGYGYTF

J gene: TRBJ2-7
V gene: TRBV5-1
CDR3 length: 15
CDR3 protein: CASSWTGTGFYEQYF

J gene: TRBJ2-1
V gene: TRBV19
CDR3 length: 15
CDR3 protein: CASSISGLSNNEQFF

J gene: TRBJ1-1
V gene: TRBV7-9
CDR3 length: 17
CDR3 protein: CASSLYSLYIMNTEAFF

J gene: TRBJ1-1
V gene: TRBV15
CDR3 length: 15
CDR3 protein: CATSRGRDSSREAFF

J gene: TRBJ2-7
V gene: TRBV18
CDR3 length: 17
CDR3 protein: CASSPPGIGQWVYEQYF

J gene: TRBJ2-1
V gene: TRBV9
CDR3 length: 17
CDR3 protein: CASSVVGQKSSYNEQFF

J gene: TRBJ1-2
V gene: TRBV6-1
CDR3 length: 15
CDR3 protein: CASSEVQGPNYGYTF

J gene: TRBJ2-3
V gene: TRBV7-6
CDR3 length: 16
CDR3 protein: CASSYSSGIGADTQYF

J gene: TRBJ2-1
V gene: TRBV6-4
CDR3 length: 16
CDR3 protein: CASSLLAGDNYNEQFF

J gene: TRBJ2-1
V gene: TRBV9
CDR3 length: 12
CDR3 protein: CASSPLGNEQFF

J gene: TRBJ2-5
V gene: TRBV19
CDR3 length: 13
CDR3 protein: CASSTDREETQYF

J gene: TRBJ1-3
V gene: TRBV6-6
CDR3 length: 14
CDR3 protein: CASSYTGFRNTIYF

J gene: TRBJ2-7
V gene: TRBV7-6
CDR3 length: 14
CDR3 protein: CASSFGTGPYEQYF

J gene: TRBJ2-1
V gene: TRBV9
CDR3 length: 13
CDR3 protein: CASSDRDFNEQFF

J gene: TRBJ2-1
V gene: TRBV18
CDR3 length: 13
CDR3 protein: CAIRTSGRYEQFF

J gene: TRBJ2-7
V gene: TRBV11-2
CDR3 length: 18
CDR3 protein: CASSGTGTSGRAPYEQYF

J gene: TRBJ1-1
V gene: TRBV28
CDR3 length: 11
CDR3 protein: CASSHNTEAFF

J gene: TRBJ1-1
V gene: TRBV27
CDR3 length: 14
CDR3 protein: CASSRGGPNTEAFF

J gene: TRBJ1-4
V gene: TRBV11-2
CDR3 length: 15
CDR3 protein: CASSLLTGTNEKLFF

J gene: TRBJ1-3
V gene: TRBV6-1
CDR3 length: 14
CDR3 protein: CASSEARRGNTIYF

J gene: TRBJ2-2
V gene: TRBV7-9
CDR3 length: 15
CDR3 protein: CASSPRGGRTGELFF

J gene: TRBJ2-5
V gene: TRBV2
CDR3 length: 14
CDR3 protein: CASSGTSGMETQYF

J gene: TRBJ1-6
V gene: TRBV10-3
CDR3 length: 16
CDR3 protein: CAISESDRVYNSPLHF

J gene: TRBJ1-5
V gene: TRBV28
CDR3 length: 17
CDR3 protein: CASSPPGDRGWDQPQHF

J gene: TRBJ1-3
V gene: TRBV29-1
CDR3 length: 13
CDR3 protein: CSVEVLSGNTIYF

J gene: TRBJ1-5
V gene: TRBV2
CDR3 length: 14
CDR3 protein: CASSDSRGFQPQHF

J gene: TRBJ1-2
V gene: TRBV7-9
CDR3 length: 11
CDR3 protein: CASSLGAGYTF

J gene: TRBJ2-7
V gene: TRBV27
CDR3 length: 15
CDR3 protein: CASSLYGLSSYEQYF

J gene: TRBJ2-3
V gene: TRBV9
CDR3 length: 13
CDR3 protein: CASSVARLDTQYF

J gene: TRBJ1-1
V gene: TRBV19
CDR3 length: 12
CDR3 protein: CASSTQGAEAFF

J gene: TRBJ2-7
V gene: TRBV2
CDR3 length: 13
CDR3 protein: CAGERVPFYEQYF

J gene: TRBJ1-1
V gene: TRBV7-9
CDR3 length: 14
CDR3 protein: CASSLGTLNTEAFF